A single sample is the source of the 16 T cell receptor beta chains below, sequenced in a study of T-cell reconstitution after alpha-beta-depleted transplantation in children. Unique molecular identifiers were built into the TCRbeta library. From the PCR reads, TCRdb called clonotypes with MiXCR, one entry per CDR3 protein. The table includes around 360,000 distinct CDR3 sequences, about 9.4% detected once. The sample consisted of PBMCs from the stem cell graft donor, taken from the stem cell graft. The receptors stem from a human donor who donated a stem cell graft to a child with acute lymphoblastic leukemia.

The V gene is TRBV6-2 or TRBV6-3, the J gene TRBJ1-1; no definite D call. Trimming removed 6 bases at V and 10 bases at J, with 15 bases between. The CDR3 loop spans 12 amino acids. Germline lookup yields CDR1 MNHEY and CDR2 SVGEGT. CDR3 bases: TGTGCCAGCAGCCCCGGACCAACGGGAGCTTTCTTT. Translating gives CASSPGPTGAFF.

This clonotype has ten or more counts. The CDR3 region is CSAGGQVHEQFF. CDR3 DNA sequence: TGCAGTGCTGGGGGGCAGGTGCATGAGCAGTTCTTC. The chain uses TRBV20-1 and TRBJ2-1; D may be TRBD1 or TRBD2 (6 bases each). The germline V gene encodes CDR1 DFQATT and CDR2 SNEGSKA (reference sequence). This CDR3 comprises 12 residues. Deletions cut 5 bases from V and 8 bases from J, with 13 bases between.

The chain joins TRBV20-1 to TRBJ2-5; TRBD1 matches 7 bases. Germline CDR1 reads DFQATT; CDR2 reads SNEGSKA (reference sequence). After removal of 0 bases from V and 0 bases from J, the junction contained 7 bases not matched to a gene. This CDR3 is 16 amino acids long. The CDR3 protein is CSARDLTGVDQETQYF. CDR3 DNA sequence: TGCAGTGCTAGAGATCTCACAGGGGTGGACCAAGAGACCCAGTACTTC.

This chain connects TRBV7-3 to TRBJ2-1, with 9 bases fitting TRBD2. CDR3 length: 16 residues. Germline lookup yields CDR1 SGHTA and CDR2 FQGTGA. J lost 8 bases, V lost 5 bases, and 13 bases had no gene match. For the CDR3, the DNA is TGTGCCAGCAGCCCAGGGGGGAGCGGGAGGCTCTATGAGCAGTTCTTC. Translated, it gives CASSPGGSGRLYEQFF.

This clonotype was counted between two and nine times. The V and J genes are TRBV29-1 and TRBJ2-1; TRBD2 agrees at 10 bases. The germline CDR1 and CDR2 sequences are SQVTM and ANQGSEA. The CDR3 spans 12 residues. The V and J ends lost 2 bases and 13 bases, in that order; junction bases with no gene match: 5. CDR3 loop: CSVEFWTSGQFF. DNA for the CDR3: TGCAGCGTTGAATTCTGGACTAGCGGTCAGTTCTTC.

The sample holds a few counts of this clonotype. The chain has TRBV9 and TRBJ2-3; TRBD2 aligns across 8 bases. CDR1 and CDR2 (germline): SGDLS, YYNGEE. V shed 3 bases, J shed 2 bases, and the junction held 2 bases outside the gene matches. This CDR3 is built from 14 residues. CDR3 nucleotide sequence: TGTGCCAGCAGCGGTAGCGGGGCCACAGATACGCAGTATTTT. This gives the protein CASSGSGATDTQYF.

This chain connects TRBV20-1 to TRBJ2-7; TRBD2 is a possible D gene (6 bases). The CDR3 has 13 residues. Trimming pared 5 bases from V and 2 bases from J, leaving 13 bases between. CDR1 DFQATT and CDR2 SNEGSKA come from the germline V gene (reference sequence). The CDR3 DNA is TGCAGTGCTGAATATAGCGGAGCCTACGAGCAGTACTTC. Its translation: CSAEYSGAYEQYF.

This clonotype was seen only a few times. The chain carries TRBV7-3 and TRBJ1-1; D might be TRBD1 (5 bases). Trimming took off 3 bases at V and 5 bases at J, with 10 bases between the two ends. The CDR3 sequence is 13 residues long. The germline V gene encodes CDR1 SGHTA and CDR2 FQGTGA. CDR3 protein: CASSFLQGTEAFF. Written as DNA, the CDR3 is TGTGCCAGCAGCTTTCTGCAGGGAACTGAAGCTTTCTTT.

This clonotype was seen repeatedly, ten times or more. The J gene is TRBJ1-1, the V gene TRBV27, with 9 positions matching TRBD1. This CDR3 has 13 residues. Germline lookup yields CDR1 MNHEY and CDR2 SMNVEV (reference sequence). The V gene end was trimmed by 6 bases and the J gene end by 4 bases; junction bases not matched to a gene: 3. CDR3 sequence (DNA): TGTGCCAGCAGGGCGACAGGGGGCACTGAAGCTTTCTTT. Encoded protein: CASRATGGTEAFF.

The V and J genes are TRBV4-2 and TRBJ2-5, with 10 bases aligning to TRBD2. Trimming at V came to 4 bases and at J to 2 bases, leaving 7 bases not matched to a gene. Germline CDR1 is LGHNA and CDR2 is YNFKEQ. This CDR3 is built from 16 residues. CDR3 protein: CASSPVGLAAQETQYF. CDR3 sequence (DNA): TGTGCCAGCAGCCCTGTCGGACTAGCGGCACAAGAGACCCAGTACTTC.

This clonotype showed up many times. CDR3 sequence: CATSDSGRQTEAFF. The CDR3 DNA reads as TGTGCCACCAGTGATTCCGGACGGCAGACTGAAGCTTTCTTT. The rearrangement uses TRBV24-1 and TRBJ1-1, with no clear D. Germline CDR1 reads KGHDR; CDR2 reads SFDVKD. V lost 2 bases, J lost 5 bases, and 11 bases lay in between. CDR3 length equals 14 residues.

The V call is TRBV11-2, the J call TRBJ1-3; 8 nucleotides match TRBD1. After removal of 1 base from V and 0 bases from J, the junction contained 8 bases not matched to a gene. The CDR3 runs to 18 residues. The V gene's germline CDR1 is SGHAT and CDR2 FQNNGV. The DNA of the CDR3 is TGTGCCAGCAGCTTAGGGGCAGGGGGCTCAATCTCTGGAAACACCATATATTTT. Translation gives CASSLGAGGSISGNTIYF.

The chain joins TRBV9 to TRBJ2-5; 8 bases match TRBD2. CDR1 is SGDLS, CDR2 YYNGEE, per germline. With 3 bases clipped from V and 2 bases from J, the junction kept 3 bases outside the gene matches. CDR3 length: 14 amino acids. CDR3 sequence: CASSETSDQETQYF. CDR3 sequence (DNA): TGTGCCAGCAGCGAGACTAGCGATCAAGAGACCCAGTACTTC.

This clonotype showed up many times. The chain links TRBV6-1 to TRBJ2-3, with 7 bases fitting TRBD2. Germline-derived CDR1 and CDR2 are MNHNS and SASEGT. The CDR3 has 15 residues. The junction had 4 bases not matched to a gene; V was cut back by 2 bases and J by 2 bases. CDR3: CASSELADHTDTQYF. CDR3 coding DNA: TGTGCCAGCAGTGAACTAGCGGATCACACAGATACGCAGTATTTT.

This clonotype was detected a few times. CDR3 sequence reads: CSARDWGETSGRQETQYF. Here the CDR3 DNA reads TGCAGTGCTAGAGACTGGGGGGAGACTAGCGGGAGACAAGAGACCCAGTACTTC. The rearrangement joins TRBV20-1 to TRBJ2-5; TRBD2 matches at 12 bases. Germline V lookup: CDR1 DFQATT, CDR2 SNEGSKA (reference sequence). The CDR3 sequence is 18 residues long. With V trimmed by 0 bases and J by 2 bases, 10 bases remained unmatched.

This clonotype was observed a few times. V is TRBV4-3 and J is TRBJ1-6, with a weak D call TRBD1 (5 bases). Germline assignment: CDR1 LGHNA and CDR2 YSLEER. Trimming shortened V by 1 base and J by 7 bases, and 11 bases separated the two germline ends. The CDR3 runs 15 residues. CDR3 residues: CASSQGGTGNSPLHF. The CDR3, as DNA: TGCGCCAGCAGCCAAGGAGGGACTGGAAATTCACCCCTCCACTTT.